The TCR beta chain under discussion was sequenced for a study of blood T cell repertoires in COVID-19. Overall study: COVID-19 samples collected from the United States, Italy and Spain covered acute and convalescent phases.

Germline CDR1 reads LNHDA; CDR2 reads SQIVND (reference sequence). The V end was cut by 1 base, the J end by 8 bases, with 14 bases between. There are 14 residues in the CDR3. Clones were sequenced by immunoSEQ multiplex PCR, and TCRdb holds only the in-frame ones, with some missing. Counted here are 150,000 to 200,000 clones, 85% to 95% occurring once; the ten biggest clones make up roughly 2.1%. This clone was recorded only once. Patients in Seattle were enrolled during active infection, then followed longitudinally. The receptor comes from a woman aged 55-70 years with COVID-19, enrolled during active disease. Material for sequencing was peripheral blood. The chain has TRBV19 and TRBJ1-1; D is perhaps TRBD1 (6 bases). CDR3 region: CASSIAGLQGEAFF. The CDR3 DNA follows: TGTGCCAGTAGTATAGCGGGCTTACAGGGCGAAGCTTTCTTT.